This record concerns one T cell receptor (beta chain) sequence. Its antigen is still unknown. The data derive from a study of graft-versus-host responses after intestinal transplantation. Germline CDR1 reads WNHNN; CDR2 reads SYGVQD (reference sequence). The CDR3 sequence is 13 residues long. Trimming shortened V by 5 bases and J by 4 bases, and 9 bases separated the two germline ends. Assay used: immunoSEQ multiplex PCR; TCRdb lists only in-frame clones, some missing. The sample holds about 93,000 clones, about 93% seen once. The material was unstimulated CD8+ T cells sorted from spleen or lymph node cells, obtained before intestinal transplant. The sequence derives from a human donor who received an intestinal transplant. The gene calls are TRBV10-1 and TRBJ2-1; D unclear. DNA for the CDR3: TGCGCCAGCAGTATAGCAGTTTACAATGAGCAGTTCTTC. It codes for CASSIAVYNEQFF.